This TCR beta chain was profiled in a study of T-cell memory formation after mild COVID-19. Study information: Clusters were largely donor specific.

TCRdb independently ran MiXCR on the 5' RACE reads; one entry per CDR3 protein. The sample yields about 560,000 distinct CDR3 sequences, 15% to 20% seen once. This clonotype was detected only a few times. Its target is unknown. Trimming took off 5 bases at V and 3 bases at J, with 11 bases between the two ends. This CDR3 comprises 13 residues. The germline V gene has CDR1 SEHNR and CDR2 FQNEAQ (reference sequence). Whole-study results and caveats: Contracting clones from day 15 to 85 had balanced CD4/CD8; later expanders favoured CD4+. The authors did not confirm SARS-CoV-2 specificity of second-wave clones peaking day 37.

The chain uses TRBV7-9 and TRBJ2-7; the D gene could be TRBD1 or TRBD2 (6 bases each). The sample was PBMCs or a T cell subset sorted from them (not recorded which). The sequence derives from an adult woman who had mild COVID-19 (a few samples of this study predate the infection). Cell type and time point are not known. CDR3 coding DNA: TGTGCCAGCAGCAAACAGGGAGGCTACGAGCAGTACTTC. This translates into CASSKQGGYEQYF. The variable domain in full, with the rest retrieved from reference TRBV7-9 and TRBJ2-7, is DTGVSQNPRHKITKRGQNVTFRCDPISEHNRLYWYRQTLGQGPEFLTYFQNEAQLEKSRLLSDRFSAERPKGSFSTLEIQRTEQGDSAMYLCASSKQGGYEQYFGPGTRLTVT.